The text below deals with one T cell receptor (beta chain). The antigen is unknown. The length of the CDR3 is 15 residues. CDR1 SGDLS and CDR2 YYNGEE come from the germline V gene. V was clipped by 8 bases and J by 7 bases; unmatched bases: 18. The template for TCR beta VDJ and CDR3 sequence profiling was genomic DNA. TCRdb redid the calling of the reads with MiXCR, one entry per CDR3 protein. The sample holds 170,000 or so distinct CDR3 sequences, about 48% seen once. CD8+CD57+ cell expansion had been shown by flow cytometry in patients chosen for sequencing. There were no patients without severe acquired aplastic anemia. This entry belongs to a study of CD8+CD57+ T cells in acquired aplastic anemia. Study-wide background: DNA recovered from sorted CD4+ and CD8+ cells had a mean of about 3.5 ug.

The study's findings and limits: Between patients and controls, around 27 CD8+ CDR3 sequences were found in common. Significant differences in CD8+ Simpson's diversity were not observed between patients and controls.

Specimen: sorted CD4+, CD8+, or CD8+CD57+ T cells (not recorded which) from PBMCs. The source is a human donor with aplastic anemia. V usage is TRBV9 and J usage is TRBJ2-7; 7 bases are shared with TRBD2. CDR3 coding DNA: TGTGCCAGTCATTCTGGAACGGGACCAGCGGGGGAGCAGTACTTC. Translated: CASHSGTGPAGEQYF.